The clone carrying this TCR beta chain turned up a few times. Its matching antigen is unknown. Sample-barcoded 5' priming and a J-beta primer mix drove a second PCR of about 6 to 12 cycles. Each cDNA molecule received a tag from a template-switch adaptor that had 12 random nucleotides. TCRdb analysed the 5' RACE reads with MiXCR anew, one entry per CDR3 protein. The table lists more than 450,000 distinct CDR3 sequences, approximately 26% of them singletons. The data belong to a study of blood T cells in healthy people across ages. Study outcomes and limitations: Compared with aged donors, long-lived donors showed fewer expanded clones, suggesting selection.

V shed 2 bases and J shed 7 bases, with 7 bases lying between them. The CDR3 covers 12 residues. CDR1 and CDR2 from the germline V gene are MDHEN and SYDVKM. The data also belong to a second study, concerning T cells of mothers and their children. As that study records: Related mother-child pairs showed slightly, non-significantly higher overlap than unrelated pairs.

This sequence was found in a boy younger than 10 in good health. Sequences were obtained from blood. The gene calls are TRBV28 and TRBJ2-3, with D unresolved. This CDR3 is CASSLQPNTQYF. CDR3 coding DNA: TGTGCCAGCAGTTTACAACCTAATACGCAGTATTTT.